Described below is a single TCR beta chain sequence and its context. What it binds is unknown. This sample stems from a study of cytomegalovirus exposure and HLA in healthy donors. Study overall: The 100 to 150 validation repertoires and the roughly 670 first-cohort repertoires shared a platform, a later analysis reported.

Using immunoSEQ multiplex PCR, the repertoire was profiled, and TCRdb retains in-frame clones only, with some absent. The sample lists more than 200,000 clones; about 90% were seen once. Study results and caveats: The study designated fewer than 200 TCR beta chains cytomegalovirus-associated.

The validation cohort, a group of 120 or so subjects, included the donors and was separate from the approximately 650-subject first cohort. The germline CDR1 and CDR2 sequences are MDHEN and SYDVKM. There are 16 residues in the CDR3. Trimming cost V 5 bases and J 0 bases; bases outside gene matches: 6. The TCR was taken from a man younger than 30 in good health and CMV-seropositive. Specimen: PBMCs. The chain combines TRBV28 with TRBJ2-2; 7 positions match TRBD2. CDR3 residues: CASSHGGGANTGELFF. CDR3 in DNA: TGTGCCAGCAGTCACGGCGGGGGAGCGAACACCGGGGAGCTGTTTTTT. Variable domain in full (rest from reference TRBV28 and TRBJ2-2): DVKVTQSSRYLVKRTGEKVFLECVQDMDHENMFWYRQDPGLGLRLIYFSYDVKMKEKGDIPEGYSVSREKKERFSLILESASTNQTSMYLCASSHGGGANTGELFFGEGSRLTVL.